Listed below are T cell receptor beta chains from one sample, sequenced in a study of CD8 T cells in ankylosing spondylitis. One entry per CDR3 protein, called by TCRdb with MiXCR from the 5' RACE reads. The profile shows about 800,000 distinct CDR3 sequences, 12% of them singletons. The sample taken for sequencing was blood, either unsorted or a sorted T cell fraction (not recorded which). All receptors derive from a male donor with ankylosing spondylitis. Both conserved end residues are part of each CDR3. The D gene is left open where the match is weak. Clone size is stated in some rows and not others, as once, few, many or a class when expanded.

TRBV2	TRBJ1-5	few	-	CASTEGAGANQPQHF	TGTGCCAGCACAGAAGGGGCAGGGGCTAATCAGCCCCAGCATTTT
TRBV7-2	TRBJ1-2	-	-	CAGSYLENYGYTF	TGTGCCGGATCGTACCTTGAGAACTATGGCTACACCTTC
TRBV20-1	TRBJ2-7	-	-	CSAPGTPNSYEQYF	TGCAGTGCCCCAGGGACGCCGAATTCCTACGAGCAGTACTTC
TRBV5-1	TRBJ2-7	-	-	CASSPGLPSSYEQYF	TGCGCCAGCAGCCCGGGACTGCCGAGCTCCTACGAGCAGTACTTC
TRBV18	TRBJ1-1	many	TRBD1	CASSPERQGAFF	TGTGCCAGCTCACCGGAGAGACAGGGTGCTTTCTTT
TRBV20-1	TRBJ1-5	-	-	CSAVPARRDQPQHF	TGCAGTGCCGTACCGGCTAGAAGGGATCAGCCCCAGCATTTT
TRBV2	TRBJ2-7	-	TRBD1	CASSKTGATYEQYF	TGTGCCAGCAGCAAGACAGGGGCTACCTACGAGCAGTACTTC
TRBV9	TRBJ1-2	-	-	CASSVNPYYGYTF	TGTGCCAGCAGCGTAAATCCCTACTATGGCTACACCTTC
TRBV5-1	TRBJ2-2	-	-	CASSLAEGRRTGELFF	TGCGCCAGCAGCTTGGCCGAAGGGAGGCGCACCGGGGAGCTGTTTTTT
TRBV7-9	TRBJ2-1	-	-	CASSPGISLHEQFF	TGTGCCAGCAGCCCAGGGATTAGCTTGCATGAGCAGTTCTTC
TRBV12-3/TRBV12-4	TRBJ2-1	many	-	CASSPQGGVYNEQFF	TGTGCCAGCAGTCCACAGGGTGGGGTGTACAATGAGCAGTTCTTC
TRBV12-3/TRBV12-4	TRBJ1-5	-	-	CASSLAGYWQPQHF	TGTGCCAGCAGTTTAGCCGGTTACTGGCAGCCCCAGCATTTT
TRBV7-2	TRBJ2-7	-	TRBD2	CASSSFRTSGTYEQYF	TGTGCCAGCAGCTCCTTTAGAACTAGCGGCACCTACGAGCAGTACTTC
TRBV6-2/TRBV6-3	TRBJ2-7	-	-	CASGGTFRMNEQYF	TGTGCCAGCGGCGGGACTTTTCGAATGAACGAGCAGTACTTC
TRBV7-8	TRBJ2-3	many	TRBD2	CASSLTGGYTDTQYF	TGTGCCAGCAGCTTAACGGGAGGGTACACAGATACGCAGTATTTT
TRBV7-7	TRBJ2-7	-	-	CASSARDGPGYEQYF	TGTGCTAGCAGCGCCCGTGACGGGCCAGGATACGAGCAGTACTTC
TRBV5-6	TRBJ2-3	few	-	CASSLGRVNTQYF	TGTGCCAGCAGCTTGGGGAGGGTAAATACGCAGTATTTT
TRBV3-1	TRBJ2-2	-	-	CASSQDFSGGELFF	TGTGCCAGCAGCCAAGATTTTAGTGGCGGGGAGCTGTTTTTT
TRBV7-2	TRBJ2-7	-	-	CASSLIRGREQYF	TGTGCCAGCAGCTTAATTCGGGGGCGAGAGCAGTACTTC
TRBV9	TRBJ1-1	few	-	CASSVGIYSTEAFF	TGTGCCAGCAGCGTAGGTATATATTCCACTGAAGCTTTCTTT
TRBV27	TRBJ2-4	-	-	CASSLGRGGPTIQYF	TGTGCCAGCAGCCTCGGTAGGGGCGGGCCTACTATTCAGTACTTC
TRBV4-3	TRBJ2-5	-	TRBD1	CASSRRQGEGLETQYF	TGCGCCAGCAGCCGGAGGCAGGGGGAAGGGTTGGAGACCCAGTACTTC
TRBV29-1	TRBJ2-3	-	-	CSVRSSTDTQYF	TGCAGCGTCCGATCTAGCACAGATACGCAGTATTTT
TRBV6-1	TRBJ1-5	-	-	CASTRGRGQPQHF	TGTGCCAGCACCCGAGGCAGGGGCCAGCCCCAGCATTTT
TRBV4-3	TRBJ1-2	few	TRBD1	CASSRRTGGTYGYTF	TGCGCCAGCAGCCGAAGGACAGGGGGCACCTATGGCTACACCTTC
TRBV4-1	TRBJ2-2	many	TRBD2	CASTRGGAPNFANTGELFF	TGCGCCAGCACCCGGGGAGGGGCGCCAAACTTCGCGAACACCGGGGAGCTGTTTTTT
TRBV5-1	TRBJ2-2	many	-	CASSPPDRTNTGELFF	TGCGCCAGCAGCCCACCGGACAGAACAAACACCGGGGAGCTGTTTTTT
TRBV5-1	TRBJ2-3	few	-	CASSLALAEWSTDTQYF	TGCGCCAGCAGCTTGGCGTTGGCGGAATGGAGCACAGATACGCAGTATTTT
TRBV5-1	TRBJ2-7	-	-	CASMDTGSAYEQYF	TGCGCCAGCATGGACACAGGTTCCGCCTACGAGCAGTACTTC
TRBV14	TRBJ2-2	-	TRBD2	CASSQVPQRERYTGELFF	TGTGCCAGCAGCCAAGTACCCCAGCGGGAGAGGTATACCGGGGAGCTGTTTTTT
TRBV9	TRBJ2-1	many	TRBD1	CASSAQGGSYNEQFF	TGTGCCAGCAGCGCACAGGGGGGCTCCTACAATGAGCAGTTCTTC
TRBV6-1	TRBJ1-5	many	-	CASTLGTTSSAQHF	TGTGCCAGCACCTTAGGGACAACTTCATCAGCCCAGCATTTT
TRBV7-6	TRBJ2-5	few	-	CASSRAIQETQYF	TGTGCCAGCAGCCGAGCCATACAAGAGACCCAGTACTTC
TRBV7-2	TRBJ2-1	-	-	CDSSLPGAHEQFF	TGTGACAGCAGCCTTCCGGGAGCCCATGAGCAGTTCTTC
TRBV7-2	TRBJ1-3	once	-	CASSLAGADTIYF	TGTGCCAGCAGCTTAGCAGGGGCGGACACCATATATTTT
TRBV5-4	TRBJ2-3	few	-	CASSRGSRGTTDTQYF	TGTGCCAGCAGCCGAGGATCGCGGGGTACCACAGATACGCAGTATTTT
TRBV7-6	TRBJ2-2	many	-	CASSLYRATGELFF	TGTGCCAGCAGCTTATACCGGGCGACCGGGGAGCTGTTTTTT
TRBV29-1	TRBJ2-7	-	TRBD1	CSTSTGDHEQYF	TGCAGCACTTCTACAGGGGACCACGAGCAGTACTTC
TRBV20-1	TRBJ2-5	-	TRBD1	CSASRDRGQGTQYF	TGCAGTGCTTCCCGGGACAGGGGTCAGGGGACCCAGTACTTC
TRBV5-6	TRBJ1-5	-	-	CASSQRLRMVNQPQHF	TGTGCCAGCAGTCAACGGTTACGGATGGTGAATCAGCCCCAGCATTTT